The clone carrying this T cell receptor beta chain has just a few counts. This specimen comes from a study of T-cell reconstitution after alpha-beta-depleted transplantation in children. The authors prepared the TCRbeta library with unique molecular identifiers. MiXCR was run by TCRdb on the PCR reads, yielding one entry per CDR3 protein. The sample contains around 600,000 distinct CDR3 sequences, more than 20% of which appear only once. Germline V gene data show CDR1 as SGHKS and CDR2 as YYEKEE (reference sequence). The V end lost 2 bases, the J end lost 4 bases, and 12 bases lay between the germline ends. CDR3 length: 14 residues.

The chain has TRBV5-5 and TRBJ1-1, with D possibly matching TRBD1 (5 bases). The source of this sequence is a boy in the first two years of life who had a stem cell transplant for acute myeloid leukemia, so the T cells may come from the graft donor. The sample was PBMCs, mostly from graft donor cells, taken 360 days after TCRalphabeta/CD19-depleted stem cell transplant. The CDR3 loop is CASSFLPGPTEAFF. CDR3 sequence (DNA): TGTGCCAGCAGCTTCTTGCCAGGGCCCACTGAAGCTTTCTTT. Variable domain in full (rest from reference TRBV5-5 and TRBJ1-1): DAGVTQSPTHLIKTRGQQVTLRCSPISGHKSVSWYQQVLGQGPQFIFQYYEKEERGRGNFPDRFSARQFPNYSSELNVNALLLGDSALYLCASSFLPGPTEAFFGQGTRLTVV.